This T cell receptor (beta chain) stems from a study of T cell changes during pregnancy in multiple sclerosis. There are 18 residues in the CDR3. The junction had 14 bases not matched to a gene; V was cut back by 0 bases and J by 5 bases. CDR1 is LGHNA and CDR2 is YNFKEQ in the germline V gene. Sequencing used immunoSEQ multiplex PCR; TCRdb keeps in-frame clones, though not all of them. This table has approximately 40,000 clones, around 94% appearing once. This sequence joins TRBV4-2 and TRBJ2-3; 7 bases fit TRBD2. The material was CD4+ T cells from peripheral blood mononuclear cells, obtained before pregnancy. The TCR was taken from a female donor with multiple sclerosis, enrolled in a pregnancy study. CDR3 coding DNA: TGTGCCAGCAGCCAAGACAGCCGCCGCGGGAGCGGGAAAGATACGCAGTATTTT. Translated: CASSQDSRRGSGKDTQYF.